These 24 T cell receptor beta chains were sequenced from one sample in a study of cytomegalovirus exposure and HLA in healthy donors. Use of 60 Vbeta and 13 Jbeta primers characterized the PCR. Generated by immunoSEQ multiplex PCR, the TCRdb table keeps only in-frame clones and is missing some. The sample yields about 100,000 clones, about 79% seen once. Sequencing input: PBMCs. The origin of the receptors is a female donor in good health and CMV-seropositive.

The chain uses TRBV9 and TRBJ2-2, with 7 positions matching TRBD2. This CDR3 region has 15 residues. The J segment lost 6 bases and the V segment lost 0 bases, leaving 5 bases of the junction unmatched. Germline V gene lookup returns CDR1 SGDLS and CDR2 YYNGEE. The CDR3 DNA follows: TGTGCCAGCAGCGTAGCGGGGGGAGGGCCCGGGGAGCTGTTTTTT. Translating gives CASSVAGGGPGELFF.

The rearrangement links TRBV27 to TRBJ2-1; 10 bases line up with TRBD1. The germline V gene has CDR1 MNHEY and CDR2 SMNVEV (reference sequence). V gave up 1 base and J gave up 5 bases; unmatched junction bases: 5. The CDR3 runs to 16 residues. The CDR3 sequence is CASSLWFGQGDNEQFF. The CDR3 DNA sequence: TGTGCCAGCAGTTTATGGTTCGGACAGGGGGACAATGAGCAGTTCTTC.

The chain is built from TRBV5-6 and TRBJ2-5, with 7 bases fitting TRBD2. Germline-derived CDR1 and CDR2 are SGHDT and YYEEEE. Losses at the gene ends were 0 bases for V and 5 bases for J; bases not matched to a gene: 1. The CDR3 is made up of 13 amino acids. DNA of the CDR3: TGTGCCAGCAGCTTGGGGGGAGGGGAGACCCAGTACTTC. It encodes CASSLGGGETQYF.

V and J are TRBV30 and TRBJ1-1, with D tentatively TRBD1 (5 bases). The CDR3 extends over 14 amino acids. The V gene lost 0 bases and the J gene lost 6 bases, with 14 bases spanning the gap. Germline CDR1 is GTSNPN and CDR2 is SVGIG (reference sequence). The DNA of the CDR3 is TGTGCCTGGAGTGTAGCGGGGCTACGGGCTGAAGCTTTCTTT. This encodes CAWSVAGLRAEAFF.

The J gene is TRBJ2-7, the V gene TRBV25-1, with TRBD1 as a possible D gene (5 bases). V was trimmed by 2 bases and J by 3 bases, leaving 11 bases between them. CDR3 length: 14 amino acids. CDR1 MGHDK and CDR2 SYGVNS come from the germline V gene. The CDR3 protein is CASSEHTGNYEQYF. The CDR3, as DNA: TGTGCCAGCAGTGAACACACAGGTAACTACGAGCAGTACTTC.

The CDR3 DNA reads TGTGCCAGTAGTTCCGGACAGGTTCTTCGCACTGAAGCTTTCTTT. Amino acid sequence: CASSSGQVLRTEAFF. This chain connects TRBV19 to TRBJ1-1; TRBD1 matches at 7 bases. Germline CDR1 reads LNHDA; CDR2 reads SQIVND (reference sequence). V shed 5 bases and J 4 bases; nucleotides not matched to a gene: 10. The CDR3 covers 15 residues.

The CDR3 protein is CAWSSPTHSNQPQHF. CDR3 sequence (DNA): TGTGCCTGGAGTTCCCCGACACATAGCAATCAGCCCCAGCATTTT. The chain links TRBV30 to TRBJ1-5; D is uncertain. Trimming took 2 bases from V and 0 from J, leaving 11 bases between them. Germline CDR1 reads GTSNPN; CDR2 reads SVGIG (reference sequence). The CDR3 is 15 residues long.

The chain has TRBV4-3 and TRBJ1-2; TRBD1 matches 8 bases. The CDR3 extends over 15 amino acids. The V segment lost 3 bases and the J segment 7 bases; nucleotides outside the gene matches: 10. Germline CDR1 LGHNA, CDR2 YSLEER. The CDR3 bases are TGCGCCAGCAGCCAGTCGGACAGGGAGAGTGCTGGCTACACCTTC. Protein: CASSQSDRESAGYTF.

Only one count was recorded for this clone. V and J are TRBV6-4 and TRBJ2-1; 8 bases map to TRBD2. This CDR3 is 14 amino acids long. Germline trimming cut 5 bases from V and 1 base from J; bases unmatched to any gene: 1. Germline V gives CDR1 MRHNA, CDR2 SNTAGT. This CDR3 reads CASSPSGSYNEQFF. The CDR3 DNA follows: TGTGCCAGCAGTCCTAGCGGGTCCTACAATGAGCAGTTCTTC.

The chain links TRBV5-1 to TRBJ2-5, with TRBD2 matching 9 bases. The CDR3 covers 14 residues. CDR1 and CDR2 from the germline V gene are SGHRS and YFSETQ. With V trimmed by 7 bases and J by 1 base, 5 bases remained unmatched. CDR3 coding DNA: TGCGCCAGCGGGCGGGGGGGCTTCCAAGAGACCCAGTACTTC. This encodes CASGRGGFQETQYF.

Note on this clone: One end of the junction varies from germline; a read error may be responsible. The chain uses TRBV6-5 and TRBJ2-1; perhaps TRBD2 as D (5 bases). The CDR3 runs to 13 residues. Germline V CDR1 and CDR2: MNHEY, SVGAGI. The CDR3: CASRYYSGNEQFF. The CDR3 DNA sequence: TGTGCCAGCAGATACTACAGCGGCAATGAGCAGTTCTTC.

The CDR3: CAWSEGARLYGYTF. The CDR3 bases are TGTGCCTGGAGTGAAGGGGCACGGCTCTATGGCTACACCTTC. The chain is built from TRBV30 and TRBJ1-2; perhaps TRBD1 as D (5 bases). V was shortened by 1 base and J by 4 bases, with 13 bases between the two germline ends. The CDR3 length is 14 residues. Per germline, CDR1 GTSNPN and CDR2 SVGIG (reference sequence).

This rearrangement joins TRBV19 to TRBJ1-5, with 9 bases identical to TRBD1. The CDR3 is made up of 16 amino acids. The ends lost 9 bases at V and 0 bases at J; junction bases unmatched: 9. Looked up from germline, CDR1 is LNHDA and CDR2 is SQIVND (reference sequence). The CDR3 is CASRDRVFRSNQPQHF. CDR3 in DNA: TGTGCCAGCCGGGACAGGGTATTTCGTAGCAATCAGCCCCAGCATTTT.

The V call is TRBV4-3, the J call TRBJ2-7; the match to TRBD1 covers 10 bases. With V trimmed by 5 bases and J by 1 base, 8 bases remained unmatched. The CDR3 has 16 residues. CDR1 is LGHNA and CDR2 is YSLEER in the germline V gene. CDR3 region: CASSFSGTGESYEQYF. Here the CDR3 DNA reads TGCGCCAGCAGCTTTTCCGGGACAGGGGAGTCCTACGAGCAGTACTTC.

This chain links TRBV2 with TRBJ1-2; unclear D gene. The CDR3 is 11 amino acids. Trimming removed 3 bases from V and 10 bases from J, with 9 bases in between. CDR1 and CDR2 (germline): SNHLY, FYNNEI. The CDR3 DNA reads as TGTGCCAGCAGTGATGAAGAGCTCTACACCTTC. Translation: CASSDEELYTF.

This clone was seen a handful of times. This rearrangement joins TRBV5-8 to TRBJ1-5; D unresolved. CDR3 length: 14 residues. The germline V gene has CDR1 SGHTS and CDR2 YDEGEE. The V end lost 4 bases, the J end lost 1 base, and 9 bases lay between the germline ends. DNA for the CDR3: TGTGCCAGCAGCACCCCTATAAGCAATCAGCCCCAGCATTTT. It yields the protein CASSTPISNQPQHF.

The chain employs TRBV5-1 and TRBJ2-3; 9 bases align to TRBD2. The CDR3 has 13 amino acids. Germline V gene data show CDR1 as SGHRS and CDR2 as YFSETQ. Trimming cost V 7 bases and J 6 bases; bases outside gene matches: 6. CDR3 in amino acids: CASGKRGDDTQYF. The CDR3 DNA sequence: TGCGCCAGCGGGAAGCGGGGGGACGATACGCAGTATTTT.

The chain combines TRBV21-1 with TRBJ2-4; whether TRBD2, the table's D call, matches the DNA was not checked. TRBV21-1 is described as a pseudogene. The CDR3 spans 19 residues. The CDR3 loop reads CASSKGVSTFILAKNSQYF. CDR3 nucleotide sequence: TGTGCCAGCAGCAAAGGGGTCAGTACTTTTATACTAGCCAAAAACAGTCAGTACTTC.

The chain links TRBV29-1 to TRBJ1-1; 9 nucleotides align to TRBD1. The trim removed 6 bases at V and 3 bases at J, leaving 8 bases unmatched. Germline V lookup: CDR1 SQVTM, CDR2 ANQGSEA. This CDR3 has 14 amino acids. The CDR3 DNA follows: TGCAGCGTGGGGGACAGGGTTGGTTACACTGAAGCTTTCTTT. Protein sequence: CSVGDRVGYTEAFF.

In this sample, this clone turned up once. A read error may account for a junction end that differs from germline. The chain combines TRBV7-9 with TRBJ2-7; 7 bases are a match to TRBD1. The CDR3 runs to 14 residues. Germline loops: CDR1 SEHNR, CDR2 FQNEAQ (reference sequence). CDR3 nucleotides: TGTTCCAGCAGCTTCGGGACAGCCTCCTACGAGCAGTACTTC. This codes for CSSSFGTASYEQYF.

V gene TRBV29-1 combines with J gene TRBJ2-1, with 8 nucleotides matching TRBD2. J was trimmed by 5 bases and V by 4 bases; bases with no gene match: 13. Germline loops: CDR1 SQVTM, CDR2 ANQGSEA. CDR3 length: 16 amino acids. CDR3 sequence (DNA): TGCAGCGTTGTTTCCGGGGGGGCCACGTTCCACAATGAGCAGTTCTTC. Its protein is CSVVSGGATFHNEQFF.

The chain employs TRBV6-1 and TRBJ2-5; perhaps TRBD1 as D (6 bases). Trimming shortened V by 5 bases and J by 6 bases, and 16 bases separated the two germline ends. CDR3 length equals 14 residues. In germline, CDR1 is MNHNS, CDR2 SASEGT. The CDR3 DNA reads TGTGCCAGCAGTCAAGGCAGGGGTCGGCAGACCCAGTACTTC. Translated: CASSQGRGRQTQYF.

The chain carries TRBV7-8 and TRBJ2-5; 7 bases fit TRBD2. This CDR3 region has 15 residues. Germline V gene data show CDR1 as SGHVS and CDR2 as FQNEAQ. The V and J ends lost 6 bases and 0 bases, in that order; junction bases with no gene match: 7. The CDR3 nucleotides are TGTGCCAGCAGTCGGGGGGAGGGCCACCAAGAGACCCAGTACTTC. Protein: CASSRGEGHQETQYF.

V usage is TRBV7-9 and J usage is TRBJ2-3, with D unclear. Germline V gene lookup returns CDR1 SEHNR and CDR2 FQNEAQ (reference sequence). Trimming shortened V by 1 base and J by 1 base, and 9 bases separated the two germline ends. The CDR3 is made up of 15 amino acids. This CDR3 is CASSLGPAGTDTQYF. In DNA, the CDR3 is TGTGCCAGCAGCTTAGGGCCCGCAGGCACAGATACGCAGTATTTT.